Below are 12 T cell receptor beta chains sequenced from a single sample in a study of T-cell memory formation after mild COVID-19. TCRdb analysed the 5' RACE reads with MiXCR anew, one entry per CDR3 protein. Of about 470,000 distinct CDR3 sequences in the sample, about 20% were seen once. Sequenced sample: PBMCs or a T cell subset sorted from them (not recorded which). Every receptor here comes from an adult woman who had mild COVID-19 (a few samples of this study predate the infection). Cell type and time point are not known.

The chain is built from TRBV12-2 and TRBJ2-1; the table's D call of TRBD2 was not tested on the DNA. TRBV12-2 is a known pseudogene. The CDR3 contains 15 residues. The CDR3 spells CASRSAGTSRDEQFF. The DNA for the CDR3 is TGTGCAAGTCGCTCAGCGGGGACTAGTAGAGATGAGCAGTTCTTC.

The chain has TRBV5-1 and TRBJ2-1, with D tentatively TRBD1 or TRBD2 (6 bases each). V was pared by 4 bases and J by 4 bases, with 15 bases between. Germline V lookup: CDR1 SGHRS, CDR2 YFSETQ. CDR3 size: 15 residues. The CDR3 loop is CASSQMRGAYNEQFF. For the CDR3, the DNA is TGCGCCAGCAGCCAAATGAGGGGGGCATACAATGAGCAGTTCTTC. The whole variable domain, filled in from reference TRBV5-1 and TRBJ2-1, reads KAGVTQTPRYLIKTRGQQVTLSCSPISGHRSVSWYQQTPGQGLQFLFEYFSETQRNKGNFPGRFSGRQFSNSRSEMNVSTLELGDSALYLCASSQMRGAYNEQFFGPGTRLTVL.

The chain is built from TRBV5-4 and TRBJ1-1, with a weak D call TRBD1 (6 bases). Trimming cost V 4 bases and J 4 bases, with 17 bases left between them. Germline V lookup: CDR1 SGHNT, CDR2 YYREEE (reference sequence). This CDR3 is built from 15 residues. The CDR3 DNA reads as TGTGCCAGCAGCCCTACAGGGAGGTCGAGCACTGAAGCTTTCTTT. Its translation: CASSPTGRSSTEAFF.

This clonotype came up many times. The chain carries TRBV12-3 or TRBV12-4 and TRBJ2-7, with TRBD2 identical over 9 bases. This CDR3 has 16 residues. V gave up 6 bases and J gave up 0 bases; unmatched junction bases: 9. The CDR3 spells CASRNPSGESSYEQYF. CDR3 DNA: TGTGCCAGCAGGAACCCTAGCGGGGAATCCTCCTACGAGCAGTACTTC.

The J gene is TRBJ1-5, the V gene TRBV6-6; 12 bases fit TRBD1. Germline trimming cut 7 bases from V and 2 bases from J; bases unmatched to any gene: 12. CDR3 length: 18 residues. Germline V gives CDR1 MNHNY, CDR2 SVGAGI (reference sequence). The CDR3 nucleotides are TGTGCCAGCATCCAAGGGACAGGGGGCTCTCTTGGCAATCAGCCCCAGCATTTT. It is translated as CASIQGTGGSLGNQPQHF.

This clonotype was counted between two and nine times. This rearrangement joins TRBV7-2 to TRBJ2-7, with TRBD1 as a possible D gene (5 bases). Germline loops: CDR1 SGHTA, CDR2 FQGNSA. Trimming stripped 4 bases from V and 4 bases from J, with 17 bases between. The CDR3 loop spans 15 amino acids. The CDR3 coding sequence is TGTGCCAGCAGCTCTAGGGGTGGGCAAAGATACGAGCAGTACTTC. Translating gives CASSSRGGQRYEQYF.

The rearrangement links TRBV15 to TRBJ1-2; D unclear. CDR1 and CDR2 (germline): LNHNV, YYDKDF (reference sequence). Trimming stripped 0 bases from V and 8 bases from J, with 7 bases between. This CDR3 is 12 amino acids long. This chain's CDR3 is CATSRDQYGYTF. CDR3 sequence (DNA): TGTGCCACCAGCAGAGATCAGTACGGCTACACCTTC.

The J gene is TRBJ1-1, the V gene TRBV5-6, with 8 positions matching TRBD1. V was pared by 5 bases and J by 4 bases, with 10 bases of the junction left unmatched. The V gene's germline CDR1 is SGHDT and CDR2 YYEEEE. The CDR3 is 15 residues long. The CDR3 is CASRNRDRLSTEAFF. The CDR3 nucleotides are TGTGCCAGCAGGAACCGGGACAGGCTTTCCACTGAAGCTTTCTTT.

CDR3 in amino acids: CSVEGLFSGGGGTSTDTQYF. The CDR3 DNA reads as TGCAGCGTTGAAGGCCTATTTAGCGGGGGTGGAGGTACTAGCACAGATACGCAGTATTTT. This chain joins TRBV29-1 and TRBJ2-3, with 9 bases lining up with TRBD2. The CDR3 runs 20 residues. Unmatched junction bases numbered 17, after V lost 1 base and J lost 0 bases. In germline, CDR1 is SQVTM, CDR2 ANQGSEA.

The rearrangement links TRBV29-1 to TRBJ2-2; D ambiguous. V was clipped by 4 bases and J by 4 bases, with 10 bases between them. Germline V gives CDR1 SQVTM, CDR2 ANQGSEA. CDR3 length: 13 amino acids. The CDR3 bases are TGCAGCGTTGTCTTACCGGGCACCGGGGAGCTGTTTTTT. It codes for CSVVLPGTGELFF.

The V gene is TRBV24-1, the J gene TRBJ2-1; 7 bases line up with TRBD1. The length of the CDR3 is 15 residues. Germline CDR1 reads KGHDR; CDR2 reads SFDVKD. V shed 1 base, J shed 7 bases, and the junction held 6 bases outside the gene matches. This CDR3 reads CATSDFDREWNEQFF. The CDR3 DNA is TGTGCCACCAGTGATTTTGACAGGGAGTGGAATGAGCAGTTCTTC.

This clonotype was counted many times. V gene TRBV3-1 combines with J gene TRBJ1-2, with 8 bases identical to TRBD1. The CDR3 loop spans 15 amino acids. Unmatched junction bases numbered 10, after V lost 4 bases and J lost 6 bases. Germline V gene sequence: CDR1 LGHDT, CDR2 YNNKEL (reference sequence). This CDR3 reads CASSPHRGKVDGYTF. CDR3 DNA sequence: TGTGCCAGCAGCCCCCACAGGGGGAAGGTCGATGGCTACACCTTC.